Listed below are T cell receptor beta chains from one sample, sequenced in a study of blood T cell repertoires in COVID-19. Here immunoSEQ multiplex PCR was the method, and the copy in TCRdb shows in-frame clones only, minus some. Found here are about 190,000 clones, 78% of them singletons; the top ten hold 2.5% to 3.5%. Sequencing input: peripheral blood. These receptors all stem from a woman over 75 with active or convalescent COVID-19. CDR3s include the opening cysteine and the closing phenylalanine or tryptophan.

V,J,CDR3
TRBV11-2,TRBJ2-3,CASSLVLAGMGSTDTQYF
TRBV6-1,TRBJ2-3,CASSEALGAGANTQYF
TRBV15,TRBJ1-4,CATTPRSDEKLFF
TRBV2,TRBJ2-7,CATLEGGFLYEQYF
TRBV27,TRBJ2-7,CASSLSDSTYEQYF
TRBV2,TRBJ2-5,CASSEVSSPQTQYF
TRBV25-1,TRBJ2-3,CASSLVGHTDTQYF
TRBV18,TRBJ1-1,CASSRGGVNTEAFF
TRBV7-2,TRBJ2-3,CASSYSGSTDTQYF
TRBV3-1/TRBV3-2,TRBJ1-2,CASSQVLRSGVTF
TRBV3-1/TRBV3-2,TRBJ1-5,CASSQDLAGQPQHF
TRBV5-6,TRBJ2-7,CASSLGRVVYEQYF
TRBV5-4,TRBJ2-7,CASSLGGLVREEQYF
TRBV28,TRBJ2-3,CASSPTTDTQYF
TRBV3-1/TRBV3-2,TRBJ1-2,CASSQGQGLTNYGYTF
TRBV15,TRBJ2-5,CATSRVRGQETQYF
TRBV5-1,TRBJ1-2,CASSSRGGNYGYTF
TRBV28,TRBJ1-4,CASSSRDRVITTNEKLFF
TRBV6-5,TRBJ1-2,CASSRGQGLGYTF
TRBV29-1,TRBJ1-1,CSGNRPPNTEAFF
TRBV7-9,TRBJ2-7,CASSPDGTGNYEQYF
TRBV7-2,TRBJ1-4,CASSFWSGGTNEKLFF
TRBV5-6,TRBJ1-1,CASSLTGAVTEAFF
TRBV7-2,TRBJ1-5,CASSLGMRQPQHF
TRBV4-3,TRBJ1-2,CASSHIMTGNYGYTF
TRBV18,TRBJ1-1,CASSPLGQMNTEAFF
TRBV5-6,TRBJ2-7,CASSLTGQGREQYF
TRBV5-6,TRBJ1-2,CASSLGAGDGYTF
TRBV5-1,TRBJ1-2,CASSVRQGSNYGYTF
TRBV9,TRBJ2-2,CASSVSSRENTGELFF
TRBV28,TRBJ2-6,CASSFPQVVSAGANVLTF
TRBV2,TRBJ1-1,CASSTGTARWRPEAFF
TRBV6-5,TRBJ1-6,CASKSSGKNSPLHF
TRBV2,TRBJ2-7,CASVLSGTYEQYF
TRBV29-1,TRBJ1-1,CSVARPEAFF
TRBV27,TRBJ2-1,CASRQMGIGLVNEQFF
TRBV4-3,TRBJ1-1,CASSQEGSFVSEAFF
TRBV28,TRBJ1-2,CASSLSRDGYTF
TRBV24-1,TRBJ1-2,CATSDREGRRYTF
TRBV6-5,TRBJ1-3,CASRKDRVRGNTIYF
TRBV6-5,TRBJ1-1,CASSQGYLEAFF
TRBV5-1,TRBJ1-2,CASSPGQGVFEYGYTF
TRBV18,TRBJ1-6,CASSQGQENSPLHF
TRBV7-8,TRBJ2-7,CASSLGTGSYEQYF
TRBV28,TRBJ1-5,CASRAGGSNQPQHF
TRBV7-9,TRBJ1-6,CASSLEGGNSPLHF